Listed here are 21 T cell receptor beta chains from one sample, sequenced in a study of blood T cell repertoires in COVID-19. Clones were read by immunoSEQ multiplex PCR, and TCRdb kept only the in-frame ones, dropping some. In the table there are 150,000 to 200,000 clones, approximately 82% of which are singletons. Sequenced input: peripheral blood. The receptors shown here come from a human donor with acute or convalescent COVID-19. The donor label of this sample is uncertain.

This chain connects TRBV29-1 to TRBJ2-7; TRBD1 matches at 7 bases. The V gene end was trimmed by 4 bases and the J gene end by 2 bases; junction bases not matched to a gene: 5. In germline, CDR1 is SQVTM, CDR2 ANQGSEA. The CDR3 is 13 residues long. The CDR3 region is CSVGGTDTYEQYF. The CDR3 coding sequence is TGCAGCGTTGGAGGGACAGATACCTACGAGCAGTACTTC.

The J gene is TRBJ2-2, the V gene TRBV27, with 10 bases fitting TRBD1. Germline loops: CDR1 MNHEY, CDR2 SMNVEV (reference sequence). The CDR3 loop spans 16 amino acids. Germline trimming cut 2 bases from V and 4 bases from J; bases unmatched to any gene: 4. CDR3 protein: CASSLPTGGVTGELFF. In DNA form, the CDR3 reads TGTGCCAGCAGTTTACCGACAGGGGGCGTCACCGGGGAGCTGTTTTTT.

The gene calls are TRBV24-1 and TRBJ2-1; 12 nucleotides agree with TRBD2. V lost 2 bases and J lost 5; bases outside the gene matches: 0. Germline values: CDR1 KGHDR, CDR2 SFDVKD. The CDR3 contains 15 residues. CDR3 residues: CATSDWTSGNNEQFF. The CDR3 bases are TGTGCCACCAGTGATTGGACTAGCGGGAACAATGAGCAGTTCTTC.

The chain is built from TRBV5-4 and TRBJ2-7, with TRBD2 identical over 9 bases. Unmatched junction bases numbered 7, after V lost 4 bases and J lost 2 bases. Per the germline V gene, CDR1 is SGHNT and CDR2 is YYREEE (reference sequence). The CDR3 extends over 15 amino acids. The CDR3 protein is CASSGGGGRAYEQYF. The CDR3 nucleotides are TGTGCCAGCAGCGGAGGGGGCGGGAGGGCCTACGAGCAGTACTTC. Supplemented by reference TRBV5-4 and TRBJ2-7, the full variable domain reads ETGVTQSPTHLIKTRGQQVTLRCSSQSGHNTVSWYQQALGQGPQFIFQYYREEENGRGNFPPRFSGLQFPNYSSELNVNALELDDSALYLCASSGGGGRAYEQYFGPGTRLTVT.

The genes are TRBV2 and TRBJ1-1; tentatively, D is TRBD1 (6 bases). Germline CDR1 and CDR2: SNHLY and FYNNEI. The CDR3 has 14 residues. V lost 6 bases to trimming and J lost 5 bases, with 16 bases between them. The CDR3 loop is CASRGDTGRTEAFF. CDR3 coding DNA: TGTGCCAGCAGGGGGGACACCGGGAGGACTGAAGCTTTCTTT.

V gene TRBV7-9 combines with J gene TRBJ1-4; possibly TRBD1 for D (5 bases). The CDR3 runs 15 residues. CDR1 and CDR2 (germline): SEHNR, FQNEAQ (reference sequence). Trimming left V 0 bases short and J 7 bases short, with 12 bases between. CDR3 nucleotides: TGTGCCAGCAGCTTAGCCCGGGGGGGTAGTGAAAAACTGTTTTTT. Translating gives CASSLARGGSEKLFF.

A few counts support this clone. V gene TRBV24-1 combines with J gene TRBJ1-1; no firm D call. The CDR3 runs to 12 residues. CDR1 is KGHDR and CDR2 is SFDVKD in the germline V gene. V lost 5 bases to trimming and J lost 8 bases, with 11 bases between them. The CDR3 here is CATSAPGGEAFF. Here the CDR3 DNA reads TGTGCCACCAGTGCCCCGGGAGGGGAAGCTTTCTTT.

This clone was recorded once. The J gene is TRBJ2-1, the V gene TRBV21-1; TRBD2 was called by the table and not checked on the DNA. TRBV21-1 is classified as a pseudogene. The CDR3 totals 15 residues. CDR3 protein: CASSNGRSSYNEQFF. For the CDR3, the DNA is TGTGCCAGCAGCAATGGTAGGAGCTCCTACAATGAGCAGTTCTTC.

The CDR3 sequence is CASSESPNFGYEQYF. CDR3 nucleotides: TGTGCCAGCAGTGAATCGCCGAACTTTGGCTACGAGCAGTACTTC. The gene calls are TRBV2 and TRBJ2-7; D is ambiguous. Germline V gene sequence: CDR1 SNHLY, CDR2 FYNNEI. Trimming pared 2 bases from V and 3 bases from J, leaving 14 bases between. This CDR3 spans 15 amino acids.

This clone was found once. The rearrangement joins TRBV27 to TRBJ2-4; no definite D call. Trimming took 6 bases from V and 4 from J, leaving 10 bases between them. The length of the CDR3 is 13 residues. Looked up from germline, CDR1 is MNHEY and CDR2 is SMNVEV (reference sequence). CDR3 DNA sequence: TGTGCCAGCAGAGACACCGGAAAAAACATTCAGTACTTC. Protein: CASRDTGKNIQYF.

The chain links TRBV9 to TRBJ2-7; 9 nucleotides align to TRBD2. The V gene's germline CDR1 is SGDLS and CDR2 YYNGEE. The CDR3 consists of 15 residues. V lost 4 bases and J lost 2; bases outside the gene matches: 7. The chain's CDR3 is CASSPPSGATYEQYF. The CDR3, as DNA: TGTGCCAGCAGCCCCCCTAGCGGGGCGACCTACGAGCAGTACTTC.

The CDR3 DNA sequence: TGTGCCAGCAGCTTAGGACAGGACCTTGGGGCTTTCTTT. Translation gives CASSLGQDLGAFF. The chain is built from TRBV7-9 and TRBJ1-1; perhaps TRBD1 as D (6 bases). V was cut by 1 base and J by 11 bases, with 14 bases left in between. CDR3 size: 13 residues. Germline values: CDR1 SEHNR, CDR2 FQNEAQ (reference sequence).

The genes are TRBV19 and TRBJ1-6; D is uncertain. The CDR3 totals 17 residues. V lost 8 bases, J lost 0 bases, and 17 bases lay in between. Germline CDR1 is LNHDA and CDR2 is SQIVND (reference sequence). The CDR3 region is CASAGVSGSSYNSPLHF. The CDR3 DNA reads TGTGCCAGTGCGGGAGTCTCCGGAAGCTCCTATAATTCACCCCTCCACTTT.

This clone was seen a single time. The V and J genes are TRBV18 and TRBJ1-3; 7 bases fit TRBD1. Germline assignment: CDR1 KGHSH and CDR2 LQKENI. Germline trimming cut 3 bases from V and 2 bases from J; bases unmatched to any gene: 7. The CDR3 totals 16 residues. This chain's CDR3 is CASSPRGQSPGNTIYF. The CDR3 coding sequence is TGTGCCAGCTCACCTCGGGGACAGTCACCTGGAAACACCATATATTTT.

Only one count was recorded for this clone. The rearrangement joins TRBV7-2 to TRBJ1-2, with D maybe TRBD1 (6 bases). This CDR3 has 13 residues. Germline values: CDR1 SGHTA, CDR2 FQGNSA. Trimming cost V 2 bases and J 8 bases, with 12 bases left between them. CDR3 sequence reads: CASSLSGGYGYTF. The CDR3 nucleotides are TGTGCCAGCAGCTTATCTGGGGGCTACGGCTACACCTTC.

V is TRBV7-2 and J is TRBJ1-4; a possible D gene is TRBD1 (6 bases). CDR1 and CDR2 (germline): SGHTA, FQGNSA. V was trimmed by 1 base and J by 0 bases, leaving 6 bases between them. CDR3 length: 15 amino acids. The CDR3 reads CASSLDRATNEKLFF. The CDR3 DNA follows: TGTGCCAGCAGCTTAGACAGGGCAACTAATGAAAAACTGTTTTTT.

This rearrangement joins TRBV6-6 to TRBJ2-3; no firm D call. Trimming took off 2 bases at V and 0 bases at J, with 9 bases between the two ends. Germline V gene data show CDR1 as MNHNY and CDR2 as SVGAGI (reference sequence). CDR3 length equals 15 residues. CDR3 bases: TGTGCCAGCAGTTACCATTCGAGCAGCACAGATACGCAGTATTTT. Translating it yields CASSYHSSSTDTQYF.

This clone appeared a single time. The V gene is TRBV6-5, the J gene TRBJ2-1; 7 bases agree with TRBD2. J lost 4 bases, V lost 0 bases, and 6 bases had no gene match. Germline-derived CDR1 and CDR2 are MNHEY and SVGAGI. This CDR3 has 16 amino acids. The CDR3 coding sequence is TGTGCCAGCAGTTACTCGACGCTAGCGGCATACAATGAGCAGTTCTTC. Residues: CASSYSTLAAYNEQFF.

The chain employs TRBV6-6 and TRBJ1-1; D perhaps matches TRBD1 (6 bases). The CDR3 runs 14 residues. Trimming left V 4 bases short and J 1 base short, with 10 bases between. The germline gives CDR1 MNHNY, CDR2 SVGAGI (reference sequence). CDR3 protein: CASSSTGPNTEAFF. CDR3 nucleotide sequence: TGTGCCAGCAGTTCGACAGGTCCGAACACTGAAGCTTTCTTT.

Written as DNA, the CDR3 is TGTGCCAGCAGCTTACCGACAGGGGGGAACACTGAAGCTTTCTTT. This codes for CASSLPTGGNTEAFF. The rearrangement links TRBV5-4 to TRBJ1-1, with 9 bases that match TRBD1. Trimming cost V 2 bases and J 1 base; bases outside gene matches: 3. The CDR3 is 15 residues long. CDR1 is SGHNT and CDR2 is YYREEE in the germline V gene (reference sequence). Variable domain in full (rest from reference TRBV5-4 and TRBJ1-1): ETGVTQSPTHLIKTRGQQVTLRCSSQSGHNTVSWYQQALGQGPQFIFQYYREEENGRGNFPPRFSGLQFPNYSSELNVNALELDDSALYLCASSLPTGGNTEAFFGQGTRLTVV.

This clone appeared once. The CDR3 spells CASSAQGINQPQHF. The CDR3 DNA reads TGTGCCAGCAGTGCCCAGGGAATCAATCAGCCCCAGCATTTT. The chain joins TRBV2 to TRBJ1-5; D is perhaps TRBD1 (5 bases). CDR3 length: 14 residues. Germline V gene sequence: CDR1 SNHLY, CDR2 FYNNEI. Trimming pared 4 bases from V and 3 bases from J, leaving 10 bases between.